These 10 T cell receptor beta chains came from one sample sequenced in a study of T cell responses to AZD1222 COVID-19 vaccine. TCRdb keeps only in-frame clones here, not all; method: immunoSEQ multiplex PCR. In the table there are tens of thousands of clones, roughly 89% of which are singletons. The sample in question was peripheral blood, obtained 28 days after the second AZD1222 dose. Receptors were obtained from an adult who received the AZD1222 COVID-19 vaccine.

The chain joins TRBV27 to TRBJ1-1; D gene ambiguous. The CDR3 is 13 residues long. The ends were cut back, 0 bases at V and 4 bases at J, with 6 bases in the middle. The V gene's germline CDR1 is MNHEY and CDR2 SMNVEV (reference sequence). Here the CDR3 reads CASSLSASTEAFF. The CDR3 DNA is TGTGCCAGCAGTTTATCGGCCAGCACTGAAGCTTTCTTT.

The gene calls are TRBV30 and TRBJ1-4, with TRBD1 identical over 8 bases. V gave up 3 bases and J gave up 3 bases; unmatched junction bases: 9. CDR1 and CDR2 from the germline V gene are GTSNPN and SVGIG (reference sequence). The CDR3 covers 16 residues. The CDR3 nucleotides are TGTGCCTGGAGAGCGCAGGGGGCGCACGCTAATGAAAAACTGTTTTTT. As protein: CAWRAQGAHANEKLFF.

J is TRBJ2-7 and V is TRBV7-2; TRBD2 aligns across 7 bases. Trimming cost V 1 base and J 0 bases; bases outside gene matches: 6. Germline V gene sequence: CDR1 SGHTA, CDR2 FQGNSA. The CDR3 length is 16 residues. Here the CDR3 DNA reads TGTGCCAGCAGCTTAGGCCAAGCGGGACCCTCCTACGAGCAGTACTTC. Protein sequence: CASSLGQAGPSYEQYF.

This chain joins TRBV5-1 and TRBJ1-3; a possible D gene is TRBD1 (5 bases). This CDR3 contains 13 residues. Germline V gives CDR1 SGHRS, CDR2 YFSETQ. V was clipped by 4 bases and J by 10 bases, with 15 bases between them. DNA of the CDR3: TGCGCCAGCAGCCTTACTGACAGAGGGACCATATATTTT. It specifies CASSLTDRGTIYF.

This clone was counted once. The chain couples TRBV30 to TRBJ2-1, with TRBD2 as a possible D gene (5 bases). Germline CDR1 GTSNPN, CDR2 SVGIG (reference sequence). The CDR3 extends over 14 amino acids. V was cut by 4 bases and J by 2 bases, with 12 bases left in between. The CDR3 DNA reads as TGTGCCTGGAAGGGCGGGTGGGCCTACAATGAGCAGTTCTTC. Its translation: CAWKGGWAYNEQFF.

The rearrangement links TRBV9 to TRBJ2-1; 11 bases are shared with TRBD2. CDR1 is SGDLS, CDR2 YYNGEE, per germline. The CDR3 is 15 residues long. The ends lost 0 bases at V and 9 bases at J; junction bases unmatched: 5. The CDR3, as DNA: TGTGCCAGCAGCGTAGGCCTAGCGGGGGGACTTGAGCAGTTCTTC. Its protein product is CASSVGLAGGLEQFF.

This sequence joins TRBV24-1 and TRBJ2-3, with 9 positions matching TRBD1. The junction had 19 bases not matched to a gene; V was cut back by 6 bases and J by 4 bases. The CDR3 has 19 residues. From germline, CDR1 is KGHDR and CDR2 SFDVKD. CDR3 residues: CATSKGQGNQRGRADTQYF. The DNA of the CDR3 is TGTGCCACCAGTAAGGGACAGGGCAACCAGCGGGGACGGGCAGATACGCAGTATTTT.

The V gene is TRBV27, the J gene TRBJ1-4; D is undetermined. Per the germline V gene, CDR1 is MNHEY and CDR2 is SMNVEV (reference sequence). The V and J ends lost 3 bases and 0 bases respectively, with 11 bases between them. The CDR3 length is 16 residues. The CDR3 bases are TGTGCCAGCAGTTTTCGTCAGATGGCAACTAATGAAAAACTGTTTTTT. It translates to CASSFRQMATNEKLFF.

The chain links TRBV30 to TRBJ2-1; D possibly corresponds to TRBD2 (6 bases). Trimming removed 4 bases from V and 8 bases from J, with 15 bases in between. CDR3 size: 13 residues. Germline CDR1 GTSNPN, CDR2 SVGIG (reference sequence). Written as DNA, the CDR3 is TGTGCCTGGAACCGGGACTTATTCGATGAGCAGTTCTTC. Translated, it gives CAWNRDLFDEQFF.

This chain links TRBV25-1 with TRBJ2-7; D tentatively fits TRBD1 or TRBD2 (6 bases each). Germline CDR1 is MGHDK and CDR2 is SYGVNS. Trimming took 8 bases from V and 3 from J, leaving 23 bases between them. The CDR3 length is 16 residues. This chain's CDR3 is CASGRAGTSSIYEQYV. As DNA, the CDR3 is TGTGCCAGCGGACGGGCGGGGACATCCTCTATCTACGAGCAGTACGTC.